These 28 T cell receptor beta chains were all obtained from the same sample, sequenced in a study of chemoradiotherapy in HPV16-positive cancers. Here immunoSEQ multiplex PCR was the method, and the copy in TCRdb shows in-frame clones only, minus some. The sample has some 10,000 clones; more than 60% are singletons. This sample was taken from a patient who underwent chemoradiotherapy. The receptors were sampled from a human donor with HPV-associated anogenital cancer.

This chain uses TRBV2 with TRBJ1-1; TRBD1 aligns across 9 bases. After removal of 6 bases from V and 1 base from J, the junction contained 15 bases not matched to a gene. Germline V gene lookup returns CDR1 SNHLY and CDR2 FYNNEI. The CDR3 sequence is 18 residues long. CDR3 nucleotide sequence: TGTGCCAGCAGCCACATCCGGGACAGGGCCTTTGGGAACACTGAAGCTTTCTTT. Amino acids: CASSHIRDRAFGNTEAFF.

The V and J genes are TRBV15 and TRBJ2-3; 8 bases line up with TRBD2. This CDR3 has 15 amino acids. V gave up 0 bases and J gave up 7 bases; unmatched junction bases: 6. CDR1 and CDR2 from the germline V gene are LNHNV and YYDKDF (reference sequence). CDR3 loop: CATSRDFGTRNTQYF. The CDR3 DNA reads TGTGCCACCAGCAGAGATTTCGGGACTAGGAATACGCAGTATTTT.

The V gene is TRBV11-2, the J gene TRBJ1-2; 8 nucleotides line up with TRBD1. V was pared by 4 bases and J by 4 bases, with 14 bases of the junction left unmatched. This CDR3 is 17 amino acids long. From germline, CDR1 is SGHAT and CDR2 FQNNGV. In DNA, the CDR3 is TGTGCCAGCAGCTCCTGGACAGGGTTGTATAGTACCTATGGCTACACCTTC. Translating it yields CASSSWTGLYSTYGYTF.

The table lists this clone with a count of one. The chain employs TRBV30 and TRBJ1-5; TRBD1 matches at 9 bases. The CDR3 totals 14 residues. The junction had 8 bases not matched to a gene; V was cut back by 8 bases and J by 3 bases. In germline, CDR1 is GTSNPN, CDR2 SVGIG (reference sequence). As DNA, the CDR3 is TGTGCCCTTCGCGGACAGGGGATCAATCAGCCCCAGCATTTT. Encoded protein: CALRGQGINQPQHF.

The CDR3 sequence is CATSGTADYEQYF. CDR3 nucleotides: TGTGCCACCTCAGGGACTGCAGACTACGAGCAGTACTTC. This chain connects TRBV7-9 to TRBJ2-7; possible D gene TRBD2, 6 bases. V shed 10 bases and J shed 3 bases, with 16 bases lying between them. Germline values: CDR1 SEHNR, CDR2 FQNEAQ (reference sequence). The CDR3 is made up of 13 amino acids.

V usage is TRBV13 and J usage is TRBJ1-6; D is undetermined. CDR1 and CDR2 from the germline V gene are PRHDT and FYEKMQ (reference sequence). The CDR3 spans 15 residues. V shed 0 bases and J shed 6 bases, with 9 bases lying between them. As DNA, the CDR3 is TGTGCCAGCAGCTTAGGCGGAGGGCCTAATTCACCCCTCCACTTT. Amino acids: CASSLGGGPNSPLHF.

The rearrangement joins TRBV29-1 to TRBJ1-3, with TRBD1 as a possible D gene (5 bases). The CDR3 extends over 13 amino acids. V lost 6 bases to trimming and J lost 8 bases, with 17 bases between them. Per the germline V gene, CDR1 is SQVTM and CDR2 is ANQGSEA. CDR3 nucleotides: TGCAGCGTACTCGATCCCCAGGGAGACACCATATATTTT. This sequence encodes CSVLDPQGDTIYF. Full variable domain (rest looked up from reference TRBV29-1 and TRBJ1-3): SAVISQKPSRDICQRGTSLTIQCQVDSQVTMMFWYRQQPGQSLTLIATANQGSEATYESGFVIDKFPISRPNLTFSTLTVSNMSPEDSSIYLCSVLDPQGDTIYFGEGSWLTVV.

The J gene is TRBJ1-4, the V gene TRBV6-5; TRBD1 might be the D (5 bases). Per germline, CDR1 MNHEY and CDR2 SVGAGI. Trimming left V 2 bases short and J 5 bases short, with 9 bases between. CDR3 length: 14 amino acids. The CDR3 here is CASSYGGGNEKLFF. The CDR3 coding sequence is TGTGCCAGCAGTTACGGGGGGGGAAATGAAAAACTGTTTTTT.

The genes are TRBV5-1 and TRBJ2-1; D uncertain. V dropped 0 bases and J dropped 8 bases, with 6 bases sitting between them. CDR1 is SGHRS, CDR2 YFSETQ, per germline. The CDR3 totals 12 residues. CDR3 sequence (DNA): TGCGCCAGCAGCTTGGAAGGTGATGAGCAGTTCTTC. Protein product: CASSLEGDEQFF.

This chain connects TRBV27 to TRBJ1-6, with D perhaps matching TRBD1 (6 bases). Per germline, CDR1 MNHEY and CDR2 SMNVEV (reference sequence). CDR3 length: 14 residues. V was shortened by 6 bases and J by 7 bases, with 13 bases between the two germline ends. The DNA for the CDR3 is TGTGCCAGCAGCCCTGAGAGGGGGAATTCACCCCTCCACTTT. As protein: CASSPERGNSPLHF.

The chain carries TRBV11-2 and TRBJ1-2; the D is unclear. This CDR3 contains 16 residues. With 5 bases removed from V and 1 base from J, the gap between germline ends came to 17 bases. Per germline, CDR1 SGHAT and CDR2 FQNNGV. The DNA of the CDR3 is TGTGCCAGCAGCCCGCTTCGGGCCGGACTTAACTATGGCTACACCTTC. Translated, it gives CASSPLRAGLNYGYTF.

The chain combines TRBV28 with TRBJ1-2, with 8 bases matching TRBD1. V was clipped by 6 bases and J by 5 bases; unmatched bases: 14. Per the germline V gene, CDR1 is MDHEN and CDR2 is SYDVKM. The CDR3 runs 16 residues. The CDR3 here is CASSSILAGGAYGYTF. The CDR3 DNA sequence: TGTGCCAGCAGCTCGATCCTGGCAGGGGGCGCTTATGGCTACACCTTC.

This clone turned up a few times. V and J are TRBV10-3 and TRBJ1-2, with D possibly being TRBD1 (5 bases). The V and J ends lost 0 bases and 3 bases respectively, with 11 bases between them. This CDR3 has 15 amino acids. Germline lookup yields CDR1 ENHRY and CDR2 SYGVKD. CDR3 protein: CAISESPGTHYGYTF. CDR3 coding DNA: TGTGCCATCAGTGAGTCCCCCGGGACCCACTATGGCTACACCTTC.

This clone was counted a few times. The rearrangement links TRBV7-9 to TRBJ1-1; perhaps TRBD1 as D (6 bases). Germline CDR1 and CDR2: SEHNR and FQNEAQ (reference sequence). CDR3 length equals 13 residues. The ends were cut back, 3 bases at V and 3 bases at J, with 8 bases in the middle. The CDR3 coding sequence is TGTGCCAGCAGCTTGGACAGCGACACTGAAGCTTTCTTT. Its translation is CASSLDSDTEAFF.

This clone was seen more than once but under ten times. The chain employs TRBV30 and TRBJ1-2; unclear D gene. This CDR3 spans 13 amino acids. Germline V gives CDR1 GTSNPN, CDR2 SVGIG (reference sequence). The V end lost 2 bases, the J end lost 7 bases, and 14 bases lay between the germline ends. The CDR3 nucleotides read TGTGCCTGGAGTCCAACGGTTGGCGGTGGCTACACCTTC. Translation gives CAWSPTVGGGYTF.

The chain is built from TRBV5-5 and TRBJ1-1; D unresolved. The CDR3 has 13 residues. V was cut by 4 bases and J by 7 bases, with 14 bases left in between. CDR1 is SGHKS and CDR2 is YYEKEE in the germline V gene (reference sequence). The CDR3 reads CASSEEVLVEAFF. The CDR3 DNA reads TGTGCCAGCAGCGAGGAAGTCCTAGTTGAAGCTTTCTTT.

The V and J genes are TRBV7-2 and TRBJ2-7, with 7 bases lining up with TRBD1. V dropped 2 bases and J dropped 1; count of bases not matched to a gene: 5. Germline V gene lookup returns CDR1 SGHTA and CDR2 FQGNSA. This CDR3 contains 15 residues. The CDR3 DNA reads TGTGCCAGCAGCTTACTCTGGACAGGTTCCTACGAGCAGTACTTC. This sequence encodes CASSLLWTGSYEQYF.

The chain combines TRBV5-4 with TRBJ2-7, with no clear D. This CDR3 comprises 12 residues. Trimming took 7 bases from V and 6 from J, leaving 14 bases between them. Germline CDR1 reads SGHNT; CDR2 reads YYREEE (reference sequence). The CDR3 here is CASSTDSGEQYF. The CDR3 bases are TGTGCCAGCTCAACGGATTCGGGCGAGCAGTACTTC.

CDR3 sequence (DNA): TGTGCCAGCAGCTTCTTCCGGACTAGCGGGGGATTGGGTGAGACCCAGTACTTC. It translates to CASSFFRTSGGLGETQYF. The chain joins TRBV13 to TRBJ2-5, with 13 positions matching TRBD2. CDR1 and CDR2 (germline): PRHDT, FYEKMQ (reference sequence). CDR3 length equals 18 residues. V lost 3 bases and J lost 5; bases outside the gene matches: 12.

DNA for the CDR3: TGTGCCAGCAGCTCGCAGACAGGGAACACCATATATTTT. Its translation: CASSSQTGNTIYF. The chain recombines TRBV5-8 with TRBJ1-3, with 7 bases that match TRBD1. The CDR3 covers 13 residues. V lost 3 bases and J lost 7; bases outside the gene matches: 4. Germline CDR1 and CDR2: SGHTS and YDEGEE. The whole variable domain, remainder taken from reference TRBV5-8 and TRBJ1-3, is EAGVTQSPTHLIKTRGQQATLRCSPISGHTSVYWYQQALGLGLQFLLWYDEGEERNRGNFPPRFSGRQFPNYSSELNVNALELEDSALYLCASSSQTGNTIYFGEGSWLTVV.

This chain uses TRBV19 with TRBJ1-5; TRBD1 is a possible D gene (5 bases). In germline, CDR1 is LNHDA, CDR2 SQIVND (reference sequence). With 8 bases removed from V and 3 bases from J, the gap between germline ends came to 14 bases. CDR3 length: 14 residues. The CDR3 nucleotides read TGTGCCAGTGTGGATTGGGGGTCCAATCAGCCCCAGCATTTT. This translates into CASVDWGSNQPQHF.

The V and J genes are TRBV6-6 and TRBJ1-1, with D perhaps matching TRBD1 (5 bases). The ends were cut back, 6 bases at V and 0 bases at J, with 11 bases in the middle. CDR3 length: 14 residues. Germline assignment: CDR1 MNHNY and CDR2 SVGAGI (reference sequence). The CDR3 sequence is CASSPTGMNTEAFF. The CDR3 nucleotides are TGTGCCAGCAGCCCAACAGGTATGAACACTGAAGCTTTCTTT.

This rearrangement joins TRBV9 to TRBJ1-1; TRBD1 matches at 9 bases. V trimming: 0 bases; J trimming: 3 bases; junction bases outside the gene matches: 6. CDR3 length: 16 amino acids. The germline CDR1 and CDR2 sequences are SGDLS and YYNGEE. The DNA for the CDR3 is TGTGCCAGCAGCGTAGCTCTACAGGGGGCTGACACTGAAGCTTTCTTT. Encoded protein: CASSVALQGADTEAFF.

The chain links TRBV6-5 to TRBJ2-1, with D maybe TRBD1 (6 bases). Trimming pared 2 bases from V and 5 bases from J, leaving 10 bases between. CDR1 MNHEY and CDR2 SVGAGI come from the germline V gene. There are 14 residues in the CDR3. DNA for the CDR3: TGTGCCAGCAGTTACGAGGGGGAAAACAATGAGCAGTTCTTC. It codes for CASSYEGENNEQFF.

This rearrangement joins TRBV11-2 to TRBJ2-1, with 8 bases fitting TRBD1. Germline V lookup: CDR1 SGHAT, CDR2 FQNNGV. J gave up 1 base and V 5 bases, and 10 bases lay outside the gene matches. The CDR3 contains 17 residues. The CDR3 DNA is TGTGCCAGCAGCAGCATCCGGACAGGGCAATCCTACAATGAGCAGTTCTTC. Its translation: CASSSIRTGQSYNEQFF.

The chain links TRBV5-4 to TRBJ2-3; 10 bases map to TRBD2. J was trimmed by 1 base and V by 4 bases; bases with no gene match: 3. This CDR3 comprises 15 residues. Germline V CDR1 and CDR2: SGHNT, YYREEE (reference sequence). The CDR3 coding sequence is TGTGCCAGCAGCCAGGGGACTAGCGGCACAGATACGCAGTATTTT. Encoded protein: CASSQGTSGTDTQYF. Combining the CDR3 with reference TRBV5-4 and TRBJ2-3 gives the whole variable domain ETGVTQSPTHLIKTRGQQVTLRCSSQSGHNTVSWYQQALGQGPQFIFQYYREEENGRGNFPPRFSGLQFPNYSSELNVNALELDDSALYLCASSQGTSGTDTQYFGPGTRLTVL.

This clone came up once. This chain connects TRBV2 to TRBJ2-1; 14 bases agree with TRBD2. CDR1 SNHLY and CDR2 FYNNEI come from the germline V gene. The CDR3 spans 15 residues. V shed 6 bases, J shed 5 bases, and the junction held 3 bases outside the gene matches. The CDR3 protein is CASRTSGGVDNEQFF. The CDR3 bases are TGTGCCAGCAGGACTAGCGGGGGGGTGGACAATGAGCAGTTCTTC.

V is TRBV6-5 and J is TRBJ2-7; 8 bases match TRBD2. The CDR3 runs to 16 residues. The V gene's germline CDR1 is MNHEY and CDR2 SVGAGI. J was trimmed by 2 bases and V by 2 bases; bases with no gene match: 8. The CDR3 DNA follows: TGTGCCAGCAGTTACGATGGCGGGGGGACCCCCTACGAGCAGTACTTC. Encoded protein: CASSYDGGGTPYEQYF.